The present TCR beta chain was sequenced within a study of blood T cell repertoires in COVID-19. Germline loops: CDR1 SGDLS, CDR2 YYNGEE. The CDR3 consists of 13 residues. The germline V and J ends were trimmed by 3 bases and 3 bases, with 6 bases remaining between them. Assay used: immunoSEQ multiplex PCR; TCRdb lists only in-frame clones, some missing. Of roughly 190,000 clones listed, about nine tenths were seen once; the top ten hold around 1.1%. Sample: peripheral blood. V usage is TRBV9 and J usage is TRBJ2-2; D gene ambiguous. The clonotype was recovered from a young man with acute or convalescent COVID-19. The DNA of the CDR3 is TGTGCCAGCAGCGCCTACTACACCGGGGAGCTGTTTTTT. Protein product: CASSAYYTGELFF.